Described below is a single T cell receptor beta chain sequence and its context. Its antigen is undetermined. The data stem from a study of cytomegalovirus exposure and HLA in healthy donors. Findings and limits, study-wide: Donors were assumed by presence/absence analyses to have roughly uniform sequencing depth.

The PCR had 60 Vbeta and 13 Jbeta primers. Assay: immunoSEQ multiplex PCR; the TCRdb copy retains only in-frame clones and omits some. Of roughly 150,000 clones listed, around 83% are singletons. V lost 2 bases, J lost 0 bases, and 7 bases lay in between. The CDR3 has 15 residues. From germline, CDR1 is KGHSH and CDR2 LQKENI. The V and J genes are TRBV18 and TRBJ2-2; the D is unclear. The sequence was obtained from a man aged 25 to 40 in good health and CMV-seropositive. Sequencing was carried out using PBMCs. CDR3 DNA sequence: TGTGCCAGCTCACCATCCGGTTCGAACACCGGGGAGCTGTTTTTT. The encoded protein is CASSPSGSNTGELFF.